Presented here are 24 T cell receptor beta chains from one specimen sequenced in a study of Ad26.COV2.S vaccination and SARS-CoV-2 variants. Profiled with immunoSEQ multiplex PCR; TCRdb holds only in-frame clones, not every one. In the table there are some 400,000 clones, approximately 89% of which are singletons. Treatment defined: 15 to 20 received Ad26.COV2.S at low or high dose, single or two shots; about five received placebo; per-sample allocation not given. At day 63 after the first vaccine or placebo injection, samples were drawn. The sample here was peripheral blood, taken in a trial of Ad26.COV2.S vaccine versus placebo. The source of these receptors is a person between 18 and 60 years old who received the Ad26.COV2.S COVID-19 vaccine or a placebo.

J is TRBJ2-7 and V is TRBV30, with TRBD2 as a possible D gene (6 bases). V was pared by 0 bases and J by 2 bases, with 11 bases between. Germline V lookup: CDR1 GTSNPN, CDR2 SVGIG (reference sequence). There are 14 residues in the CDR3. CDR3 sequence (DNA): TGTGCCTGGAGTGTAAGTAGCGGCCCCTACGAGCAGTACTTC. It encodes CAWSVSSGPYEQYF.

The chain carries TRBV15 and TRBJ1-4; D is uncertain. Germline assignment: CDR1 LNHNV and CDR2 YYDKDF (reference sequence). The CDR3 length is 15 residues. The ends were cut back, 4 bases at V and 4 bases at J, with 13 bases in the middle. CDR3 in amino acids: CATSTRTGSNEKLFF. Here the CDR3 DNA reads TGTGCCACCAGCACCCGGACGGGAAGTAATGAAAAACTGTTTTTT.

This chain uses TRBV28 with TRBJ2-1; 8 nucleotides match TRBD2. The CDR3 length is 16 residues. V dropped 1 base and J dropped 0; count of bases not matched to a gene: 2. Germline V gene lookup returns CDR1 MDHEN and CDR2 SYDVKM. The DNA of the CDR3 is TGTGCCAGCAGTTTATTAGCGGGGAGCTCCTACAATGAGCAGTTCTTC. It is translated as CASSLLAGSSYNEQFF.

The chain links TRBV3-1 (or the pseudogene TRBV3-2) to TRBJ2-7, with TRBD2 identical over 10 bases. Germline CDR1 and CDR2: LGHDT and YNNKEL (reference sequence). With 6 bases clipped from V and 9 bases from J, the junction kept 8 bases outside the gene matches. The CDR3 runs to 13 residues. CDR3 sequence reads: CASRPSGRGGQYF. Here the CDR3 DNA reads TGTGCCAGCAGACCAAGCGGGAGGGGGGGGCAGTACTTC.

The genes are TRBV5-1 and TRBJ2-4; a possible D gene is TRBD1 (5 bases). Germline CDR1 and CDR2: SGHRS and YFSETQ. The CDR3 loop spans 14 amino acids. V lost 4 bases and J 10 bases, leaving 18 bases between the germline ends. CDR3: CASSPQGSSSIQYF. CDR3 DNA: TGCGCCAGCAGCCCGCAGGGCAGCTCGAGTATTCAGTACTTC.

V and J are TRBV11-2 and TRBJ2-1, with D tentatively TRBD1 (5 bases). V was shortened by 1 base and J by 10 bases, with 14 bases between the two germline ends. Germline V gene sequence: CDR1 SGHAT, CDR2 FQNNGV. The CDR3 runs 14 residues. In nucleotides, the CDR3 is TGTGCCAGCAGCTTAGCGGTAGGGGCCGGGGAGCAGTTCTTC. It codes for CASSLAVGAGEQFF.

On this clone: In the same sample, other DNA sequences code for this CDR3. The CDR3 spells CASSANGGTEQFF. The CDR3 DNA sequence: TGTGCCAGCAGCGCCAACGGAGGGACTGAACAGTTCTTC. The chain carries TRBV7-9 and TRBJ2-1; D might be TRBD2 (6 bases). CDR1 is SEHNR and CDR2 is FQNEAQ in the germline V gene (reference sequence). Trimming left V 5 bases short and J 13 bases short, with 18 bases between. The CDR3 is 13 amino acids.

There are a few counts of this clone. One end of the junction is discordant with germline, which a read error may explain. V usage is TRBV29-1 and J usage is TRBJ1-1; no definite D call. The CDR3 contains 12 residues. Germline-derived CDR1 and CDR2 are SQVTM and ANQGSEA. This chain's CDR3 is CSVDGENSEAFF. The CDR3 coding sequence is TGCAGCGTTGACGGGGAGAACAGTGAAGCTTTCTTT.

The chain couples TRBV6-5 to TRBJ2-3; weak D call: TRBD1 (6 bases). V lost 6 bases and J 4 bases, leaving 11 bases between the germline ends. The CDR3 length is 13 residues. Per the germline V gene, CDR1 is MNHEY and CDR2 is SVGAGI. The DNA of the CDR3 is TGTGCCAGCAGGTATTCAGGGGCAGATACGCAGTATTTT. Its translation: CASRYSGADTQYF.

This chain connects TRBV12-3 or TRBV12-4 to TRBJ1-4; D not resolved. The CDR3 runs to 13 residues. The ends were cut back, 6 bases at V and 2 bases at J, with 7 bases in the middle. CDR3: CASSEQTNEKLFF. CDR3 in DNA: TGTGCCAGCAGCGAACAGACTAATGAAAAACTGTTTTTT.

A single count supports this clone. V is TRBV29-1 and J is TRBJ2-3, with unresolved D. V shed 6 bases and J shed 3 bases, with 13 bases lying between them. The germline gives CDR1 SQVTM, CDR2 ANQGSEA. The CDR3 runs 13 residues. DNA of the CDR3: TGCAGCGTGGACCAACCTAAGACAGATACGCAGTATTTT. It is translated as CSVDQPKTDTQYF.

V usage is TRBV7-2 and J usage is TRBJ2-1; unclear D gene. From germline, CDR1 is SGHTA and CDR2 FQGNSA. The CDR3 contains 13 residues. V was cut by 1 base and J by 7 bases, with 8 bases left in between. The CDR3 coding sequence is TGTGCCAGCAGCTTAGTGGCGACGAATGAGCAGTTCTTC. Translating it yields CASSLVATNEQFF.

This clone was seen a single time. The chain couples TRBV10-3 to TRBJ2-5, with 13 bases that match TRBD2. Per the germline V gene, CDR1 is ENHRY and CDR2 is SYGVKD. V lost 5 bases and J lost 2; bases outside the gene matches: 2. The CDR3 is 15 residues long. Written as DNA, the CDR3 is TGTGCCATCAGTCCGGGACTAGCGGGACAAGAGACCCAGTACTTC. This gives the protein CAISPGLAGQETQYF.

As concerns this clone: Additional DNA sequences in this sample encode the identical CDR3. This chain links TRBV30 with TRBJ2-7, with D hard to call. The CDR3 runs 11 residues. V was shortened by 0 bases and J by 5 bases, with 5 bases between the two germline ends. Germline CDR1 is GTSNPN and CDR2 is SVGIG (reference sequence). CDR3 region: CAWSVLHEQYF. The CDR3, as DNA: TGTGCCTGGAGTGTACTTCACGAGCAGTACTTC.

The V gene is TRBV29-1, the J gene TRBJ2-7; 7 nucleotides match TRBD2. The CDR3 covers 16 residues. The V segment lost 4 bases and the J segment 7 bases; nucleotides outside the gene matches: 19. The V gene's germline CDR1 is SQVTM and CDR2 ANQGSEA. CDR3 sequence reads: CSVGRQAGTAGGEQYF. In DNA form, the CDR3 reads TGCAGCGTTGGAAGGCAAGCCGGGACCGCCGGGGGGGAGCAGTACTTC.

The rearrangement joins TRBV9 to TRBJ2-3, with D possibly being TRBD1 or TRBD2 (5 bases each). From germline, CDR1 is SGDLS and CDR2 YYNGEE. V was shortened by 4 bases and J by 0 bases, with 9 bases between the two germline ends. The CDR3 covers 14 residues. The CDR3: CASSIRDSTDTQYF. CDR3 DNA sequence: TGTGCCAGCAGCATCCGGGACAGCACAGATACGCAGTATTTT. Based on the CDR3 plus reference TRBV9 and TRBJ2-3, the full variable domain is DSGVTQTPKHLITATGQRVTLRCSPRSGDLSVYWYQQSLDQGLQFLIQYYNGEERAKGNILERFSAQQFPDLHSELNLSSLELGDSALYFCASSIRDSTDTQYFGPGTRLTVL.

V and J are TRBV11-3 and TRBJ2-7; 12 bases match TRBD2. Germline V gives CDR1 SGHNT, CDR2 YENEEA. The CDR3 covers 19 residues. V was clipped by 1 base and J by 7 bases; unmatched bases: 17. Written as DNA, the CDR3 is TGTGCCAGCAGCTTAGCCCCCGGACTAGCGGGACTGATGGGTAGTGAGCAGTACTTC. Encoded protein: CASSLAPGLAGLMGSEQYF. Combining the CDR3 with reference TRBV11-3 and TRBJ2-7 gives the whole variable domain EAGVVQSPRYKIIEKKQPVAFWCNPISGHNTLYWYLQNLGQGPELLIRYENEEAVDDSQLPKDRFSAERLKGVDSTLKIQPAELGDSAVYLCASSLAPGLAGLMGSEQYFGPGTRLTVT.

In its sample, this clone was seen once. The gene calls are TRBV5-1 and TRBJ2-7; TRBD1 agrees at 8 bases. The CDR3 is made up of 14 amino acids. The junction had 8 bases not matched to a gene; V was cut back by 4 bases and J by 5 bases. The germline V gene has CDR1 SGHRS and CDR2 YFSETQ. CDR3 region: CASSVRQGYHEQYF. The CDR3 nucleotides are TGCGCCAGCAGCGTGAGACAGGGGTACCACGAGCAGTACTTC.

This clone was observed once. CDR3 residues: CASTSHRTSGRGQETQYF. CDR3 DNA: TGTGCCAGCACCAGCCATAGGACTAGCGGGAGAGGCCAAGAGACCCAGTACTTC. J is TRBJ2-5 and V is TRBV7-6; 13 bases line up with TRBD2. J was trimmed by 1 base and V by 7 bases; bases with no gene match: 12. This CDR3 has 18 residues. The germline CDR1 and CDR2 sequences are SGHVS and FNYEAQ.

The gene calls are TRBV3-1 (or the pseudogene TRBV3-2) and TRBJ2-2; D gene unclear. The CDR3 has 15 amino acids. V lost 4 bases, J lost 7 bases, and 16 bases lay in between. CDR1 is LGHDT and CDR2 is YNNKEL in the germline V gene (reference sequence). The DNA of the CDR3 is TGTGCCAGCAGCCGCGATTACAGACTCAACGGGGAGCTGTTTTTT. The encoded protein is CASSRDYRLNGELFF.

This clone was found once. The J gene is TRBJ2-3, the V gene TRBV3-1 (or the pseudogene TRBV3-2); 8 nucleotides align to TRBD1. Germline V gene lookup returns CDR1 LGHDT and CDR2 YNNKEL (reference sequence). CDR3 length: 15 amino acids. Trimming removed 4 bases from V and 7 bases from J; junction bases left unmatched: 10. This CDR3 is CASSLWTGPRNTQYF. CDR3 nucleotides: TGTGCCAGCAGCCTATGGACAGGGCCGAGGAATACGCAGTATTTT.

This chain uses TRBV28 with TRBJ2-7; the match to TRBD2 covers 14 bases. The CDR3 spans 16 residues. Germline assignment: CDR1 MDHEN and CDR2 SYDVKM. The V segment lost 1 base and the J segment 5 bases; nucleotides outside the gene matches: 4. The CDR3 reads CASSLSPGLAGDEQYF. CDR3 bases: TGTGCCAGCAGTTTATCCCCGGGACTAGCGGGAGACGAGCAGTACTTC.

The gene calls are TRBV9 and TRBJ2-4; D may be TRBD1 (5 bases). The CDR3 consists of 14 residues. V lost 0 bases and J 4 bases, leaving 8 bases between the germline ends. Germline V gene sequence: CDR1 SGDLS, CDR2 YYNGEE. The CDR3 region is CASSVGAGKNIQYF. CDR3 bases: TGTGCCAGCAGCGTAGGGGCAGGGAAAAACATTCAGTACTTC.

V usage is TRBV5-6 and J usage is TRBJ1-5; TRBD1 is a possible D gene (6 bases). The ends were cut back, 4 bases at V and 2 bases at J, with 10 bases in the middle. The CDR3 sequence is 14 residues long. Germline V gives CDR1 SGHDT, CDR2 YYEEEE. In DNA, the CDR3 is TGTGCCAGCAGCGCCCAGGGGCGCAATCAGCCCCAGCATTTT. This encodes CASSAQGRNQPQHF.